This T cell receptor beta chain was sequenced for a study of shared clonotypes between healthy human individuals. Data came from immunoSEQ multiplex PCR; TCRdb stores just in-frame clones and leaves some out. The data show about 1.4 million clones, more than 95% seen once. This clone was counted a single time. The ends were cut back, 5 bases at V and 8 bases at J, with 22 bases in the middle. Germline loops: CDR1 MNHEY, CDR2 SMNVEV (reference sequence). This CDR3 has 16 residues. The sequence was collected from a man aged 25 to 40 in good health. The source material was naive CD4+ T cells sorted from blood. Subset denoted: CD45RA+ positively selected. The rearrangement uses TRBV27 and TRBJ1-5, with D possibly being TRBD1 (5 bases). This CDR3 reads CASSPNPSGLGEPQHF. The CDR3 nucleotides are TGTGCCAGCAGTCCTAACCCATCAGGGCTAGGGGAGCCCCAGCATTTT.